The entry that follows covers one TCR beta chain sequence. From the 5' RACE reads, TCRdb called clonotypes with MiXCR, one entry per CDR3 protein. The sample shows under 65,000 distinct CDR3 sequences, roughly 20% of them seen only once. V was clipped by 4 bases and J by 7 bases, with 11 bases between them. The germline V gene has CDR1 SGHDT and CDR2 YYEEEE. There are 12 residues in the CDR3. Treg sorting used a CD4+CD25+CD127-/low gate. Sequencing was performed on tumor-infiltrating Tregs sorted from the breast tumor. The TCR was taken from a female donor with breast cancer. J is TRBJ2-5 and V is TRBV5-6; unclear D gene. As DNA, the CDR3 is TGTGCCAGCAGCCGAAGGGAAGGGACCCAGTACTTC. This sequence encodes CASSRREGTQYF.